The rows below give T cell receptor beta chains drawn from one sample of a study of T cells in Graves' hyperthyroidism and ophthalmopathy. TCRdb re-called the multiplex PCR reads with MiXCR, one entry per CDR3 protein. The sample yields over 250,000 distinct CDR3 sequences, roughly 22% seen once. Sequenced: blood. The receptors derive from a man aged 30-40 years with Graves' ophthalmopathy. Both conserved end residues are part of each CDR3. Each record gives: clone size, J gene, D gene, V gene, CDR3 protein, CDR3 DNA. The D gene is left open where the match is weak. Only part of the rows carry a size: once, few, many, or a class if the clone is expanded.

>-|TRBJ1-5|-|TRBV12-3/TRBV12-4
CASSLSRGGNQPQHF
TGTGCCAGCAGTTTAAGCAGGGGTGGAAATCAGCCCCAGCATTTT
>few|TRBJ2-3|-|TRBV10-1
CASSEGTRVGDTQYF
TGCGCCAGCAGTGAAGGAACCAGGGTTGGAGATACGCAGTATTTT
>many|TRBJ2-7|-|TRBV20-1
CSVERGAYEQYF
TGCAGTGTCGAGAGGGGGGCCTACGAGCAGTACTTC
>-|TRBJ2-1|TRBD2|TRBV11-1
CASSLGLAGGRNEQFF
TGCGCCAGCAGCTTGGGGCTAGCGGGAGGGCGCAATGAGCAGTTCTTC
>many|TRBJ1-2|TRBD1|TRBV28
CASSSTQGAHKGYTF
TGTGCCAGCAGTTCCACTCAGGGGGCGCATAAGGGCTACACCTTC
>many|TRBJ2-7|TRBD2|TRBV5-1
CASRGTSGYLYEQYF
TGCGCCAGCAGGGGGACTAGCGGATACCTCTACGAGCAGTACTTC
>-|TRBJ2-2|TRBD1|TRBV5-1
CASSPGGDVGELFF
TGCGCCAGCAGCCCAGGGGGCGATGTCGGGGAGCTGTTTTTT
>-|TRBJ2-1|TRBD2|TRBV6-2/TRBV6-3
CASSYERESSSSYNEQFF
TGTGCCAGCAGTTACGAGCGGGAGTCCTCGAGCTCCTACAATGAGCAGTTCTTC
>many|TRBJ1-1|-|TRBV6-6
CASSYLGREGEAFF
TGTGCCAGCAGTTACTTAGGCAGGGAGGGTGAAGCTTTCTTT
>-|TRBJ1-1|TRBD1|TRBV28
CASRPPKAGGNTEAFF
TGTGCCAGCAGGCCTCCAAAGGCAGGGGGGAACACTGAAGCTTTCTTT
>-|TRBJ2-5|TRBD1|TRBV12-3/TRBV12-4
CASSDYRGTQYF
TGTGCCAGCAGTGACTACAGGGGGACCCAGTACTTC
>-|TRBJ2-5|-|TRBV27
CASSFVPYGETQYF
TGTGCCAGCAGTTTTGTTCCGTACGGGGAGACCCAGTACTTC
>-|TRBJ2-1|-|TRBV29-1
CSGTYYNEQFF
TGCAGCGGGACATACTACAATGAGCAGTTCTTC
>few|TRBJ1-4|-|TRBV30
CAWAVTTNEKLFF
TGTGCCTGGGCCGTCACAACTAATGAAAAACTGTTTTTT
>few|TRBJ2-5|TRBD1|TRBV5-1
CASSLRTGSETQYF
TGCGCCAGCAGCTTGAGGACAGGGTCAGAGACCCAGTACTTC
>many|TRBJ2-7|TRBD1|TRBV6-5
CASSYSGDRANEQYF
TGTGCCAGCAGTTACTCTGGGGACAGGGCGAACGAGCAGTACTTC
>-|TRBJ2-7|TRBD1|TRBV27
CASSYRGRGEQYF
TGTGCCAGCAGTTACAGGGGTCGGGGAGAGCAGTACTTC
>-|TRBJ2-1|-|TRBV6-9
CASSSTRGNEQFF
TGTGCCAGCAGTTCGACAAGGGGGAATGAGCAGTTCTTC
>-|TRBJ2-3|TRBD2|TRBV27
CASSPLAGGADTQYF
TGTGCCAGCAGCCCACTAGCGGGAGGAGCAGATACGCAGTATTTT
>-|TRBJ1-2|-|TRBV28
CASIGEPSYGYTF
TGTGCCAGCATTGGGGAACCCTCCTATGGCTACACCTTC
>few|TRBJ1-3|TRBD1|TRBV28
CASSSPGTGSGNTIYF
TGTGCCAGCAGTTCTCCCGGGACAGGCTCTGGAAACACCATATATTTT
>-|TRBJ2-7|-|TRBV6-1
CASTRTLGSYEQYF
TGTGCCAGCACCCGGACATTGGGCTCCTACGAGCAGTACTTC
>-|TRBJ2-2|-|TRBV6-1
CATTPIRGAGELFF
TGTGCCACCACCCCTATCAGGGGGGCCGGGGAGCTGTTTTTT
>many|TRBJ2-7|-|TRBV6-2/TRBV6-3
CASSNPGPNSYEQYF
TGTGCCAGCAGTAATCCGGGACCCAACTCCTACGAGCAGTACTTC
>many|TRBJ1-5|-|TRBV3-1
CASSFEWGGQPQHF
TGTGCCAGCAGCTTTGAATGGGGGGGTCAGCCCCAGCATTTT
>many|TRBJ1-6|-|TRBV27
CASSFRQRTSPLHF
TGTGCCAGCAGTTTTAGGCAGCGGACATCACCCCTCCACTTT
>many|TRBJ2-1|TRBD2|TRBV5-1
CASSSGLAGSGSYNEQFF
TGCGCCAGCAGCTCGGGACTAGCGGGATCCGGGTCCTACAATGAGCAGTTCTTC
>few|TRBJ2-5|-|TRBV28
CASSHLWGKGGETQYF
TGTGCCAGCAGCCACCTTTGGGGGAAAGGCGGAGAGACCCAGTACTTC
>many|TRBJ1-5|-|TRBV12-3/TRBV12-4
CASRGNYQPQHF
TGTGCCAGCAGGGGCAATTATCAGCCCCAGCATTTT
>few|TRBJ2-1|-|TRBV27
CASSIGLGGYISEQFF
TGTGCCAGCAGTATTGGTTTGGGCGGGTATATTTCTGAGCAGTTCTTC
>many|TRBJ2-2|-|TRBV3-1
CASSQYSNTGELFF
TGTGCCAGCAGCCAATACAGCAACACCGGGGAGCTGTTTTTT
>once|TRBJ2-3|TRBD1|TRBV7-9
CASRATGVADTQYF
TGTGCCAGCAGGGCAACAGGGGTCGCAGATACGCAGTATTTT